Listed below are T cell receptor beta chains from one sample, sequenced in a study of technical replicates of blood from a handful of donors. Repertoires were generated with immunoSEQ multiplex PCR, while TCRdb's copy carries only in-frame clones and drops some. Here the sample spans roughly 72,000 clones, just under 95% being singletons. The sequencing sample was made of T cells isolated from PBMCs. All receptors come from a human donor in good health. CDR3s include the opening cysteine and the closing phenylalanine or tryptophan. The D gene is left open where the match is weak. Size is omitted from some rows. Given values are once, few, many or a class for expanded clones.

.	TRBV27	TRBJ2-7	.	CASRGIYEQYF	TGTGCCAGCAGGGGCATCTACGAGCAGTACTTC
TRBD2	TRBV7-3	TRBJ2-1	.	CASSTSGRSYNEQFF	TGTGCCAGCAGCACTAGCGGGAGGAGCTACAATGAGCAGTTCTTC
TRBD2	TRBV19	TRBJ2-1	.	CASSIGTSSYNEQFF	TGTGCCAGTAGTATTGGGACTAGCTCCTACAATGAGCAGTTCTTC
.	TRBV25-1	TRBJ2-5	.	CASSESRGQETQYF	TGTGCCAGCAGTGAATCTCGCGGCCAAGAGACCCAGTACTTC
.	TRBV27	TRBJ2-2	.	CASSLSATGWGELFF	TGTGCCAGCAGTTTATCGGCGACAGGCTGGGGGGAGCTGTTTTTT
.	TRBV10-3	TRBJ2-3	once	CAISVVGTDTQYF	TGTGCCATCAGTGTAGTCGGTACAGATACGCAGTATTTT
TRBD2	TRBV4-3	TRBJ2-2	once	CASSQDAAGGTGELFF	TGCGCCAGCAGCCAAGATGCAGCGGGAGGGACCGGGGAGCTGTTTTTT
.	TRBV4-3	TRBJ2-7	.	CASSQAGGQRGEQYF	TGCGCCAGCAGCCAAGCTGGCGGGCAGCGAGGCGAGCAGTACTTC
.	TRBV9	TRBJ2-3	few	CASSVESFAYTDTQYF	TGTGCCAGCAGCGTAGAGTCGTTCGCGTACACAGATACGCAGTATTTT
.	TRBV15	TRBJ1-5	once	CATSREEYSNQPQHF	TGTGCCACCAGCAGAGAAGAGTATAGCAATCAGCCCCAGCATTTT
.	TRBV6-5	TRBJ2-1	.	CASSSDSGNEQFF	TGTGCCAGCAGCTCGGACAGTGGCAATGAGCAGTTCTTC
TRBD1	TRBV7-8	TRBJ2-5	.	CASSRIPGQGGETQYF	TGTGCCAGCAGCCGAATCCCGGGACAGGGGGGAGAGACCCAGTACTTC
TRBD1	TRBV2	TRBJ1-1	.	CASSAWTGRNTEAFF	TGTGCCAGCAGCGCTTGGACAGGCCGGAACACTGAAGCTTTCTTT
.	TRBV27	TRBJ2-1	.	CASSLSPGTGNNEQFF	TGTGCCAGCAGTTTATCCCCAGGCACAGGCAACAATGAGCAGTTCTTC
.	TRBV30	TRBJ1-2	once	CAGGGRGYTF	TGTGCCGGCGGGGGTCGAGGCTACACCTTC
.	TRBV27	TRBJ1-5	.	CASSLSAGEINQPQHF	TGTGCCAGCAGTTTATCGGCAGGCGAAATCAATCAGCCCCAGCATTTT
TRBD1	TRBV5-1	TRBJ2-5	.	CASSFMYVGTGGETQYF	TGCGCCAGCAGCTTTATGTATGTGGGGACAGGGGGAGAGACCCAGTACTTC
.	TRBV30	TRBJ1-5	.	CAWGQYNQPQHF	TGTGCCTGGGGACAGTACAATCAGCCCCAGCATTTT
.	TRBV5-1	TRBJ1-1	.	CASSFSGKMNTEAFF	TGCGCCAGCAGCTTCTCAGGCAAAATGAACACTGAAGCTTTCTTT
TRBD1	TRBV9	TRBJ2-7	.	CASSASKTGSYEQYF	TGTGCCAGCAGCGCCTCCAAGACAGGGTCCTACGAGCAGTACTTC
TRBD1	TRBV4-1	TRBJ2-7	.	CASSQGTGPLEQYF	TGCGCCAGCAGCCAAGGGACAGGTCCGTTGGAGCAGTACTTC
.	TRBV6-1	TRBJ1-3	.	CASSEGIYSGNTIYF	TGTGCCAGCAGTGAAGGCATCTATTCTGGAAACACCATATATTTT
.	TRBV10-3	TRBJ2-2	.	CAARPSSRDTGELFF	TGTGCCGCGAGACCTAGCTCGCGAGACACCGGGGAGCTGTTTTTT
TRBD2	TRBV5-1	TRBJ2-7	.	CASSLAGLAFTYEQYF	TGCGCCAGCAGCTTGGCCGGACTAGCGTTCACCTACGAGCAGTACTTC
TRBD1	TRBV4-1	TRBJ1-5	.	CASSSLTGGYGQPQHF	TGCGCCAGCAGCTCCCTGACAGGGGGTTATGGTCAGCCCCAGCATTTT
TRBD1	TRBV7-8	TRBJ1-2	.	CASSGDRGSHHYGYTF	TGTGCCAGCAGCGGAGACAGGGGGTCTCACCATTATGGCTACACCTTC
TRBD1	TRBV5-6	TRBJ1-1	.	CASSPAQGGGLMNTEAFF	TGTGCCAGCAGCCCGGCACAGGGGGGAGGTTTAATGAACACTGAAGCTTTCTTT
.	TRBV5-6	TRBJ1-3	.	CASSRTAGNTIYF	TGTGCCAGCAGCAGGACAGCTGGAAACACCATATATTTT
TRBD2	TRBV30	TRBJ2-4	once	CAWSFSGSYDIQYF	TGTGCCTGGAGTTTTAGCGGGAGTTACGACATTCAGTACTTC
.	TRBV5-1	TRBJ1-1	few	CASSFQTGNTEAFF	TGCGCCAGCAGCTTTCAAACGGGGAACACTGAAGCTTTCTTT
TRBD1	TRBV29-1	TRBJ1-5	.	CSVARGQGWNQPQHF	TGCAGCGTGGCCCGGGGACAGGGCTGGAATCAGCCCCAGCATTTT
.	TRBV20-1	TRBJ2-3	.	CSPRDADTQYF	TGCAGTCCACGGGATGCAGATACGCAGTATTTT
.	TRBV5-1	TRBJ1-1	.	CASSLGQVITEAFF	TGCGCCAGCAGCTTGGGACAGGTGATCACTGAAGCTTTCTTT
TRBD2	TRBV28	TRBJ2-3	.	CASRTSGKSDTQYF	TGTGCCAGCAGGACTAGCGGGAAGTCAGATACGCAGTATTTT
TRBD2	TRBV15	TRBJ2-7	.	CATSRGLAGGYEQYF	TGTGCCACCAGCAGAGGGTTAGCGGGAGGATACGAGCAGTACTTC
.	TRBV6-5	TRBJ1-5	few	CASSRTPFHQPQHF	TGTGCCAGCAGCCGGACACCTTTTCATCAGCCCCAGCATTTT
TRBD2	TRBV9	TRBJ2-7	.	CASSAEPGLAGGSSYEQYF	TGTGCCAGCAGCGCCGAGCCGGGACTAGCGGGAGGAAGCTCCTACGAGCAGTACTTC
TRBD2	TRBV7-8	TRBJ2-7	.	CASSLALGRGSYEQYF	TGTGCCAGCAGCTTAGCGCTCGGGAGGGGGTCCTACGAGCAGTACTTC